The text below deals with one T cell receptor (beta chain). Germline lookup yields CDR1 MDHEN and CDR2 SYDVKM. The CDR3 spans 15 residues. V was pared by 5 bases and J by 0 bases, with 8 bases between. The participants were between roughly 18 and 100 years old and came from some 25 US areas. The sample is drawn from a study of blood T cell repertoires in COVID-19. For the study at large: Sites across the United States, Italy and Spain contributed samples from acute and convalescent COVID-19.

In the original workflow: Estimation of nucleated cell counts relied on the amplification of reference gene primers. Profiled with immunoSEQ multiplex PCR; TCRdb holds only in-frame clones, not every one. From that table come the V and J calls and clone size; the DNA was used to work out D and trimming. The top ten clones hold approximately 6.6% of a sample with over 200,000 clones, roughly 89% of them seen once. The V and J genes are TRBV28 and TRBJ1-6; no reliable D call. Sample: PBMCs or T cells enriched from blood (not recorded which). This receptor was obtained from a woman aged 40 to 50 who had recovered from COVID-19. CDR3 protein: CASSPSSSYNSPLHF. The CDR3, as DNA: TGTGCCAGCAGTCCTAGCAGCTCCTATAATTCACCCCTCCACTTT.